This TCR beta chain is drawn from a study of T cells in localized non-small cell lung cancer. Findings of the study overall: For the top 100 tumor clones, a median roughly 56 also appeared in adjacent lung. Longer overall survival associated with higher blood T cell density; shorter survival with higher adjacent-lung clonality.

Points on this clone: Its antigen remains unidentified.

The method was immunoSEQ multiplex PCR; TCRdb's version includes in-frame clones alone and lacks a portion of them. The sample records 60,000 to 75,000 clones, roughly 86% being singletons. This CDR3 comprises 16 residues. The V and J ends lost 5 bases and 2 bases, in that order; junction bases with no gene match: 7. Looked up from germline, CDR1 is KGHSH and CDR2 is LQKENI. The specimen was peripheral blood, collected before any cancer treatment. The chain links TRBV18 to TRBJ2-3, with 10 bases that match TRBD2. The sequence was collected from an older female donor with stage I lung adenocarcinoma. CDR3 sequence reads: CASSAGLAENTDTQYF. The CDR3 DNA reads TGTGCCAGCTCAGCCGGACTAGCGGAAAACACAGATACGCAGTATTTT.